This T cell receptor (beta chain) was recorded in a study of radiation and T cells in renal cell carcinoma. Regarding time point: blood 2 weeks post-SBRT. The treatment here: 15 Gy SBRT to primary tumor, nephrectomy 4 weeks later. Germline assignment: CDR1 LNHNV and CDR2 YYDKDF (reference sequence). Deletions cut 8 bases from V and 3 bases from J, with 10 bases between. The CDR3 covers 12 residues. Here immunoSEQ multiplex PCR was the method, and the copy in TCRdb shows in-frame clones only, minus some. The sample lists roughly 60,000 clones; around 78% were seen once. The clonotype comes from a man aged 60 to 69 with renal cell carcinoma. The chain employs TRBV15 and TRBJ1-2; D call uncertain. The material sequenced was blood, taken from a patient whose treatment included radiotherapy and nephrectomy. The CDR3 loop is CATAGPDYGYTF. CDR3 coding DNA: TGTGCCACCGCCGGGCCAGACTATGGCTACACCTTC. Supplemented by reference TRBV15 and TRBJ1-2, the full variable domain reads DAMVIQNPRYQVTQFGKPVTLSCSQTLNHNVMYWYQQKSSQAPKLLFHYYDKDFNNEADTPDNFQSRRPNTSFCFLDIRSPGLGDTAMYLCATAGPDYGYTFGSGTRLTVV.